One sample yielded the 23 T cell receptor beta chains listed below, sequenced in a study of CD8+ T cells in alopecia areata. As to treatment: oral pan-JAK inhibitor, 5-10 mg twice daily. RNA extraction and reverse transcription yielded cDNA as sequencing template. Using immunoSEQ multiplex PCR, the repertoire was profiled, and TCRdb retains in-frame clones only, with some absent. The table shows approximately 180,000 clones, with under 80% occurring only once. The sequencing here drew on CD4+ T cells sorted from blood, taken at approximately week 50, from a patient treated with tofacitinib. These receptors were taken from a human donor with alopecia areata.

The DNA of the CDR3 is TGTGCCAGCAGCCCGTACCAAGAGACCCAGTACTTC. The encoded protein is CASSPYQETQYF. The chain couples TRBV5-6 to TRBJ2-5; D is unresolved. CDR1 is SGHDT and CDR2 is YYEEEE in the germline V gene. V was shortened by 4 bases and J by 0 bases, with 4 bases between the two germline ends. The CDR3 runs to 12 residues.

This clone came up a few times. The chain uses TRBV11-2 and TRBJ2-7; D could derive from TRBD1 or TRBD2 (5 bases each). The germline V gene has CDR1 SGHAT and CDR2 FQNNGV. The CDR3 is 14 amino acids. V was clipped by 2 bases and J by 2 bases, with 10 bases between them. The CDR3, as DNA: TGTGCCAGCAGCTTAACACCGGGGCCCTACGAGCAGTACTTC. Translating gives CASSLTPGPYEQYF.

This chain links TRBV30 with TRBJ2-3; D unresolved. With 1 base removed from V and 10 bases from J, the gap between germline ends came to 6 bases. CDR3 length equals 10 residues. Germline V lookup: CDR1 GTSNPN, CDR2 SVGIG (reference sequence). In DNA, the CDR3 is TGTGCCTGGAGTGGTGTTGCGCAGTATTTT. Translated, it gives CAWSGVAQYF.

The chain joins TRBV9 to TRBJ1-2, with no clear D. CDR1 is SGDLS and CDR2 is YYNGEE in the germline V gene. This CDR3 comprises 11 residues. Trimming removed 6 bases from V and 7 bases from J, with 10 bases in between. CDR3 residues: CASNPGFGYTF. CDR3 DNA: TGTGCCAGCAATCCGGGGTTTGGCTACACCTTC.

The chain recombines TRBV29-1 with TRBJ2-5; possible D gene TRBD1, 6 bases. The length of the CDR3 is 12 residues. Germline V gives CDR1 SQVTM, CDR2 ANQGSEA. V was trimmed by 5 bases and J by 5 bases, leaving 12 bases between them. CDR3 amino acids: CSVMRGLETQYF. Written as DNA, the CDR3 is TGCAGCGTTATGAGGGGGTTGGAGACCCAGTACTTC.

This clone was found once. This rearrangement joins TRBV7-2 to TRBJ2-2, with D possibly TRBD2 on 5 matching bases. V was pared by 3 bases and J by 4 bases, with 9 bases between. CDR1 is SGHTA, CDR2 FQGNSA, per germline. This CDR3 region has 14 residues. In DNA, the CDR3 is TGTGCCAGCAGCTTCGACGGGGTCACCGGGGAGCTGTTTTTT. Protein product: CASSFDGVTGELFF.

The chain carries TRBV29-1 and TRBJ1-5, with 7 bases lining up with TRBD1. The CDR3 runs 14 residues. V lost 7 bases and J lost 2; bases outside the gene matches: 8. CDR1 and CDR2 (germline): SQVTM, ANQGSEA. CDR3 nucleotide sequence: TGCAGCGCATTGACAGGGACGGGCAATCAGCCCCAGCATTTT. Protein: CSALTGTGNQPQHF.

This chain uses TRBV27 with TRBJ2-3; D perhaps matches TRBD1 (6 bases). Germline lookup yields CDR1 MNHEY and CDR2 SMNVEV (reference sequence). The CDR3 extends over 14 amino acids. Trimming took 2 bases from V and 3 from J, leaving 9 bases between them. This CDR3 is CASSLKRGTDTQYF. The CDR3 nucleotides read TGTGCCAGCAGTTTAAAGAGGGGGACAGATACGCAGTATTTT.

The chain joins TRBV30 to TRBJ2-7; possibly TRBD1 or TRBD2 for D (6 bases each). The CDR3 sequence is 14 residues long. Trimming removed 2 bases from V and 2 bases from J, with 13 bases in between. Germline CDR1 is GTSNPN and CDR2 is SVGIG (reference sequence). CDR3 amino acids: CAWSPGAPTYEQYF. In DNA, the CDR3 is TGTGCCTGGAGTCCGGGGGCCCCGACCTACGAGCAGTACTTC.

A single count supports this clone. This chain connects TRBV30 to TRBJ1-6, with 7 bases lining up with TRBD1. The CDR3 contains 17 residues. Germline lookup yields CDR1 GTSNPN and CDR2 SVGIG (reference sequence). V dropped 0 bases and J dropped 1; count of bases not matched to a gene: 6. The DNA of the CDR3 is TGTGCCTGGAGTGTAATACAGGGGACGTCCTATAATTCACCCCTCCACTTT. Its protein product is CAWSVIQGTSYNSPLHF. Together with reference TRBV30 and TRBJ1-6, the CDR3 gives the full variable domain: SQTIHQWPATLVQPVGSPLSLECTVEGTSNPNLYWYRQAAGRGLQLLFYSVGIGQISSEVPQNLSASRPQDRQFILSSKKLLLSDSGFYLCAWSVIQGTSYNSPLHFGNGTRLTVT.

The chain couples TRBV7-2 to TRBJ2-7; 8 bases line up with TRBD1. This CDR3 comprises 13 residues. Losses at the gene ends were 5 bases for V and 5 bases for J; bases not matched to a gene: 5. Germline V gene data show CDR1 as SGHTA and CDR2 as FQGNSA. The CDR3 loop is CASSRTGINEQYF. As DNA, the CDR3 is TGTGCCAGCAGCCGGACAGGGATCAACGAGCAGTACTTC.

CDR3 coding DNA: TGTGCCAGCAGCCCCCGACAGTTGAACACTGAAGCTTTCTTT. Its protein product is CASSPRQLNTEAFF. The rearrangement uses TRBV7-2 and TRBJ1-1; D might be TRBD1 (5 bases). This CDR3 is 14 amino acids long. Trimming took 5 bases from V and 0 from J, leaving 10 bases between them. Germline loops: CDR1 SGHTA, CDR2 FQGNSA. Full variable domain (rest looked up from reference TRBV7-2 and TRBJ1-1): GAGVSQSPSNKVTEKGKDVELRCDPISGHTALYWYRQSLGQGLEFLIYFQGNSAPDKSGLPSDRFSAERTGGSVSTLTIQRTQQEDSAVYLCASSPRQLNTEAFFGQGTRLTVV.

This clone has just a few counts. This chain uses TRBV6-1 with TRBJ1-2; 9 bases map to TRBD1. Germline V lookup: CDR1 MNHNS, CDR2 SASEGT. This CDR3 comprises 12 residues. V lost 5 bases, J lost 13 bases, and 8 bases stayed unmatched. The CDR3 coding sequence is TGTGCCAGCAGTTTGTGGGACAGGGCGTGCACCTTC. This translates into CASSLWDRACTF.

This clone was detected a few times. The chain combines TRBV4-3 with TRBJ2-1, with TRBD2 matching over 9 bases. The germline CDR1 and CDR2 sequences are LGHNA and YSLEER. The J segment lost 3 bases and the V segment lost 4 bases, leaving 7 bases of the junction unmatched. The CDR3 runs to 16 residues. CDR3 sequence reads: CASSRLAGDVYNEQFF. DNA of the CDR3: TGCGCCAGCAGCCGATTAGCGGGGGACGTCTACAATGAGCAGTTCTTC.

The chain joins TRBV30 to TRBJ2-1; D not certain. The germline gives CDR1 GTSNPN, CDR2 SVGIG (reference sequence). The ends were cut back, 4 bases at V and 4 bases at J, with 11 bases in the middle. This CDR3 region has 13 residues. The CDR3 protein is CAWNLGQYNEQFF. The CDR3 bases are TGTGCCTGGAACTTGGGTCAGTACAATGAGCAGTTCTTC.

V gene TRBV29-1 combines with J gene TRBJ1-1, with TRBD1 matching over 7 bases. The V segment lost 7 bases and the J segment 5 bases; nucleotides outside the gene matches: 10. The CDR3 covers 13 residues. In germline, CDR1 is SQVTM, CDR2 ANQGSEA. The CDR3: CSAEGGGRTEAFF. CDR3 in DNA: TGCAGCGCCGAGGGAGGGGGCCGAACTGAAGCTTTCTTT.

The sample holds one count of this clone. The J gene is TRBJ2-7, the V gene TRBV18; D might be TRBD1 or TRBD2, each matching 5 bases. The germline V gene has CDR1 KGHSH and CDR2 LQKENI. Trimming left V 1 base short and J 2 bases short, with 15 bases between. The CDR3 spans 16 residues. This chain's CDR3 is CASSPLPGAGPYEQYF. The CDR3 nucleotides are TGTGCCAGCTCACCACTACCCGGGGCAGGCCCCTACGAGCAGTACTTC.

This chain links TRBV2 with TRBJ1-2, with 9 positions matching TRBD1. Germline CDR1 is SNHLY and CDR2 is FYNNEI. CDR3 size: 13 residues. J was trimmed by 7 bases and V by 7 bases; bases with no gene match: 7. As DNA, the CDR3 is TGTGCCAGCACTTGGACAGGGGAGGGTGGCTACACCTTC. Translation: CASTWTGEGGYTF.

The chain links TRBV6-5 to TRBJ2-3; the D gene is possibly TRBD2 (5 bases). The germline V and J ends were trimmed by 6 bases and 2 bases, with 15 bases remaining between them. Germline V gene data show CDR1 as MNHEY and CDR2 as SVGAGI. There are 15 residues in the CDR3. The CDR3 here is CASRIAGSATDTQYF. The CDR3 region has the DNA TGTGCCAGCAGAATTGCGGGTTCTGCCACAGATACGCAGTATTTT.

The chain employs TRBV4-3 and TRBJ1-2; perhaps TRBD1 as D (5 bases). Germline CDR1 and CDR2: LGHNA and YSLEER. V lost 0 bases and J 2 bases, leaving 13 bases between the germline ends. The CDR3 contains 16 residues. In nucleotides, the CDR3 is TGCGCCAGCAGCCAAGAATTCCCTCAGGGCAACTATGGCTACACCTTC. Translated: CASSQEFPQGNYGYTF.

This clone was seen at least ten times. The CDR3 DNA reads as TGTGCCAGTAAAAGAGCGGGGGGGCCCTTCAATGAGCAGTTCTTC. It is translated as CASKRAGGPFNEQFF. This chain connects TRBV19 to TRBJ2-1, with 10 bases identical to TRBD2. The CDR3 runs to 15 residues. The germline V gene encodes CDR1 LNHDA and CDR2 SQIVND (reference sequence). Germline trimming cut 7 bases from V and 6 bases from J; bases unmatched to any gene: 9.

A single count supports this clone. The chain links TRBV30 to TRBJ1-1; perhaps TRBD1 as D (5 bases). Per the germline V gene, CDR1 is GTSNPN and CDR2 is SVGIG (reference sequence). The CDR3 loop spans 13 amino acids. Trimming cost V 2 bases and J 1 base, with 8 bases left between them. The CDR3 DNA is TGTGCCTGGAGTAAAGACAGGAACACTGAAGCTTTCTTT. Its protein is CAWSKDRNTEAFF.

As DNA, the CDR3 is TGCGCCAGCAGCCTAGGGGATAAGGCCAACTATGGCTACACCTTC. Translating it yields CASSLGDKANYGYTF. The chain employs TRBV4-1 and TRBJ1-2, with D perhaps TRBD1 (5 bases). This CDR3 contains 15 residues. Trimming removed 4 bases from V and 2 bases from J, with 14 bases in between. Germline V gene sequence: CDR1 MGHRA, CDR2 YSYEKL.